The 5 T cell receptor beta chains given below trace back to one sample, sequenced in a study of blood T cell repertoires in COVID-19. Produced via immunoSEQ multiplex PCR; TCRdb's table is partial and in-frame only. The sample lists 70,000 to 85,000 clones, over 85% occurring once. Sequenced sample: peripheral blood. All receptors come from a human donor in a cohort sampled during active COVID-19.

The V call is TRBV19, the J call TRBJ2-2; the match to TRBD2 covers 12 bases. Germline CDR1 and CDR2: LNHDA and SQIVND (reference sequence). The junction had 4 bases not matched to a gene; V was cut back by 9 bases and J by 2 bases. This CDR3 has 15 residues. This chain's CDR3 is CASGLAGFNTGELFF. The CDR3 DNA is TGTGCCAGCGGACTAGCGGGATTCAACACCGGGGAGCTGTTTTTT.

The chain combines TRBV10-2 with TRBJ2-2; maybe TRBD2 (6 bases). This CDR3 comprises 14 residues. Trimming took 8 bases from V and 2 from J, leaving 12 bases between them. Germline CDR1 reads WSHSY; CDR2 reads SAAADI. This chain's CDR3 is CASRTNSNTGELFF. DNA of the CDR3: TGCGCCAGCCGGACTAACTCAAACACCGGGGAGCTGTTTTTT.

This sequence joins TRBV5-1 and TRBJ2-7, with TRBD2 identical over 12 bases. From germline, CDR1 is SGHRS and CDR2 YFSETQ. The CDR3 contains 15 residues. Trimming cost V 0 bases and J 6 bases; bases outside gene matches: 4. In nucleotides, the CDR3 is TGCGCCAGCAGCTTGGCGGGGACTAGCGGGTCCGAGCAGTACTTC. It codes for CASSLAGTSGSEQYF. Variable domain in full (rest from reference TRBV5-1 and TRBJ2-7): KAGVTQTPRYLIKTRGQQVTLSCSPISGHRSVSWYQQTPGQGLQFLFEYFSETQRNKGNFPGRFSGRQFSNSRSEMNVSTLELGDSALYLCASSLAGTSGSEQYFGPGTRLTVT.

The chain uses TRBV7-9 and TRBJ2-7; tentatively, D is TRBD2 (6 bases). Germline V gives CDR1 SEHNR, CDR2 FQNEAQ (reference sequence). This CDR3 has 16 residues. The V end lost 7 bases, the J end lost 2 bases, and 21 bases lay between the germline ends. This CDR3 reads CASTRQELGTPYEQYF. The CDR3 nucleotides are TGTGCCAGCACCAGGCAGGAGTTGGGGACTCCCTACGAGCAGTACTTC.

Only one count was recorded for this clone. As DNA, the CDR3 is TGTGCCAGCAGTTTTTCGGGGAAAGAAAAACTGTTTTTT. It yields the protein CASSFSGKEKLFF. The chain links TRBV12-3 or TRBV12-4 to TRBJ1-4; D not resolved. The V end lost 3 bases, the J end lost 8 bases, and 10 bases lay between the germline ends. CDR3 length: 13 amino acids.